This TCR beta chain was obtained from a study of technical replicates of blood from a handful of donors. Clones were read by immunoSEQ multiplex PCR, and TCRdb kept only the in-frame ones, dropping some. The sample yields 100,000 or so clones, 96% seen once. Per germline, CDR1 MNHEY and CDR2 SVGAGI. This CDR3 has 14 residues. V gave up 6 bases and J gave up 3 bases, with 11 bases separating them. The chain carries TRBV6-5 and TRBJ1-4; TRBD1 might be the D (5 bases). This receptor was identified in a human donor in good health. The sequencing input was T cells isolated from PBMCs. The CDR3 region is CASRVGTANEKLFF. In nucleotides, the CDR3 is TGTGCCAGCAGGGTCGGGACTGCTAATGAAAAACTGTTTTTT.